This T cell receptor (beta chain) comes out of a study of blood T cell repertoires in COVID-19. Across the whole study: T cells, B-cell-depleted T cells, or PBMCs supplied cDNA or gDNA.

The trim removed 6 bases at V and 6 bases at J, leaving 12 bases unmatched. This CDR3 is 16 amino acids long. Germline lookup yields CDR1 MDHEN and CDR2 SYDVKM. Authors' processing steps: Estimation of nucleated cell counts was performed using reference gene primer amplification. Assay: immunoSEQ multiplex PCR; the TCRdb copy retains only in-frame clones and omits some. Clonal size and the V and J genes are those of that table, whereas D and trimming came from the DNA. The sample lists around 250,000 clones; about nine tenths were seen once. Residents of 20 to 25 US areas, aged roughly 18 to 89 years, made up the participants. Within 2 weeks before study entry, exposed participants met a COVID-19 case.

The TCR was taken from a man aged 50 to 60 who had been exposed to COVID-19. V and J are TRBV28 and TRBJ2-1; 9 bases fit TRBD1. Sequenced sample: PBMCs or T cells enriched from blood (not recorded which). The CDR3 DNA follows: TGTGCCAGCAGCCCCGAAAGGGGACAGGGCACCAATGAGCAGTTCTTC. It is translated as CASSPERGQGTNEQFF.